The following is a TCR beta chain sequence with its context. Its antigen remains unknown. The sample belongs to a study of vaccination effects on CD4 cells after COVID-19. Generated by immunoSEQ multiplex PCR, the TCRdb table keeps only in-frame clones and is missing some. The profile shows roughly 68,000 clones, 70% to 85% of them singletons. V lost 0 bases and J lost 2, with 13 bases in between. This CDR3 comprises 16 residues. Germline CDR1 and CDR2: SGDLS and YYNGEE. CD4+ T cells were isolated after around ten days of culture. This chain connects TRBV9 to TRBJ2-3, with D unresolved. The sequences come from CD4+ T cells from PBMCs cultured without peptide, collected before COVID-19 vaccination. This receptor was identified in a human donor who had a prior SARS-CoV-2 infection. The CDR3 sequence is CASSVDPGLHTDTQYF. The CDR3 coding sequence is TGTGCCAGCAGCGTAGATCCGGGCCTCCACACAGATACGCAGTATTTT. Filled out from reference TRBV9 and TRBJ2-3, the complete variable domain reads DSGVTQTPKHLITATGQRVTLRCSPRSGDLSVYWYQQSLDQGLQFLIQYYNGEERAKGNILERFSAQQFPDLHSELNLSSLELGDSALYFCASSVDPGLHTDTQYFGPGTRLTVL.